This T cell receptor beta chain was sequenced during a study of shared clonotypes between healthy human individuals. Study in general: Per-donor plates numbered three CD4 naive, three CD4 memory, two CD8 naive and one CD8 memory.

Researchers divided each subset's genomic DNA evenly across several immunoSEQ plates. Roughly 200 ng DNA, about 30,000 T cell genomes, went into each sorted-subset replicate PCR. Method: immunoSEQ multiplex PCR; TCRdb's copy keeps in-frame clones and lacks some. Seen here are a few million clones, more than 80% observed once, and the top ten hold roughly 0.15%. General study points: Clonotype sharing levels among donors were expected to vary with sequencing depth.

This clone was observed once. Its antigen is still unknown. The sample carries other DNA sequences with the same CDR3. Germline lookup yields CDR1 LGHNA and CDR2 YSLEER. V lost 0 bases to trimming and J lost 4 bases, with 7 bases between them. CDR3 length equals 14 residues. This TCR was sampled from a young man in good health. Input material: naive CD4+ T cells sorted from blood. As for subset: CD45RA+ positively selected. The chain is built from TRBV4-3 and TRBJ2-1; D call uncertain. CDR3 protein: CASSQDKGYNEQFF. The CDR3 nucleotides read TGCGCCAGCAGCCAAGATAAGGGATACAATGAGCAGTTCTTC.